Shown below are 7 T cell receptor beta chains from a single sample sequenced in a study of blood T cell repertoires in COVID-19. Produced via immunoSEQ multiplex PCR; TCRdb's table is partial and in-frame only. The table lists about 50,000 clones, approximately 82% of them singletons. The sequenced sample consisted of peripheral blood. The source of these receptors is a human donor in a cohort sampled during active COVID-19.

The genes are TRBV5-4 and TRBJ1-3, with a tentative D call TRBD1 (6 bases). The length of the CDR3 is 18 residues. Trimming shortened V by 0 bases and J by 0 bases, and 16 bases separated the two germline ends. Germline CDR1 is SGHNT and CDR2 is YYREEE (reference sequence). CDR3 region: CASSLDPGQRGSGNTIYF. The CDR3 region has the DNA TGTGCCAGCAGCTTGGACCCGGGACAACGAGGCTCTGGAAACACCATATATTTT.

The chain recombines TRBV30 with TRBJ1-2; D not resolved. This CDR3 contains 13 residues. Germline loops: CDR1 GTSNPN, CDR2 SVGIG (reference sequence). V dropped 2 bases and J dropped 8 bases, with 15 bases sitting between them. DNA for the CDR3: TGTGCCTGGAGTTGGAACCAAAAGGAGGGCTACACCTTC. This gives the protein CAWSWNQKEGYTF.

The chain uses TRBV7-2 and TRBJ2-5; weak D call: TRBD1 (5 bases). Germline V gene lookup returns CDR1 SGHTA and CDR2 FQGNSA. This CDR3 contains 13 residues. V was pared by 3 bases and J by 5 bases, with 10 bases between. The CDR3 spells CASSFKGMETQYF. The CDR3 nucleotides are TGTGCCAGCAGCTTCAAGGGGATGGAGACCCAGTACTTC.

This clone has a handful of counts. This sequence joins TRBV6-5 and TRBJ1-5, with D perhaps matching TRBD1 (5 bases). The length of the CDR3 is 15 residues. Germline CDR1 is MNHEY and CDR2 is SVGAGI. V dropped 6 bases and J dropped 8 bases, with 20 bases sitting between them. CDR3 DNA: TGTGCCAGCAGGGATCGAGTTGGGGCTCCCAAGCCCCAGCATTTT. This sequence encodes CASRDRVGAPKPQHF.

The chain employs TRBV7-9 and TRBJ2-3, with D tentatively TRBD1 (6 bases). The CDR3 is 19 amino acids. Trimming removed 4 bases from V and 2 bases from J, with 25 bases in between. Germline CDR1 reads SEHNR; CDR2 reads FQNEAQ (reference sequence). The CDR3 loop is CASSSPRRIGQHPTDTQYF. The CDR3 bases are TGTGCCAGCAGCTCTCCACGAAGGATCGGACAGCACCCCACAGATACGCAGTATTTT.

The rearrangement joins TRBV9 to TRBJ1-4, with TRBD1 as a possible D gene (6 bases). V dropped 4 bases and J dropped 8 bases, with 18 bases sitting between them. This CDR3 comprises 15 residues. The germline gives CDR1 SGDLS, CDR2 YYNGEE. This CDR3 is CASSSRSQGGEKLFF. The CDR3 region has the DNA TGTGCCAGCAGCTCCCGATCACAGGGAGGGGAAAAACTGTTTTTT. Variable domain in full (rest from reference TRBV9 and TRBJ1-4): DSGVTQTPKHLITATGQRVTLRCSPRSGDLSVYWYQQSLDQGLQFLIQYYNGEERAKGNILERFSAQQFPDLHSELNLSSLELGDSALYFCASSSRSQGGEKLFFGSGTQLSVL.

The rearrangement uses TRBV21-1 and TRBJ2-7; TRBD1 is taken as the D call from the table, unchecked against the DNA. TRBV21-1 is an annotated pseudogene. The CDR3 is made up of 19 amino acids. The CDR3, as DNA: TGTGCCAGCAGCAAAGAAACGAGTTTAGACACGATATTCTCCTACGAGCAGTACTTC. Translating gives CASSKETSLDTIFSYEQYF.